The 28 T cell receptor beta chains given below trace back to one sample, sequenced in a study of follicular helper T cells after annual influenza vaccination. Time point noted: 2015-2016 season, 7 days after influenza vaccination. Generated by immunoSEQ multiplex PCR, the TCRdb table keeps only in-frame clones and is missing some. The sample shows about 5,600 clones, roughly 83% of them seen only once. Sequenced here: CXCR5+ CD38- circulating T follicular helper cells from blood, sampled 7 days after influenza vaccination. Indicated subset: circulating Tfh, non-naive CD4+CXCR5+PD-1+ (ICOS+CD38+ or ICOS-CD38-). Source of these receptors: an adult who received the influenza vaccine.

This sequence joins TRBV29-1 and TRBJ1-1; tentative D call: TRBD1 (5 bases). CDR3 size: 15 residues. V lost 0 bases and J 5 bases, leaving 16 bases between the germline ends. Germline V gives CDR1 SQVTM, CDR2 ANQGSEA. In nucleotides, the CDR3 is TGCAGCGTTGAAGACAGGGCCGGGGGGGGAACTGAAGCTTTCTTT. Translation: CSVEDRAGGGTEAFF.

V gene TRBV7-6 combines with J gene TRBJ1-1, with TRBD1 as a possible D gene (5 bases). V was clipped by 0 bases and J by 1 base, with 9 bases between them. CDR3 length: 15 amino acids. In germline, CDR1 is SGHVS, CDR2 FNYEAQ. The CDR3 protein is CASSLAGGRNTEAFF. The CDR3 coding sequence is TGTGCCAGCAGCTTAGCCGGGGGAAGGAACACTGAAGCTTTCTTT.

This clone was observed a handful of times. The V gene is TRBV5-4, the J gene TRBJ2-7; 8 bases align to TRBD2. Trimming at V came to 4 bases and at J to 6 bases, leaving 9 bases not matched to a gene. The CDR3 is made up of 14 amino acids. CDR1 SGHNT and CDR2 YYREEE come from the germline V gene (reference sequence). This chain's CDR3 is CASSQGGGRGEQYF. CDR3 nucleotides: TGTGCCAGCAGCCAAGGCGGGGGGCGGGGCGAGCAGTACTTC.

In the case of this clone: A junction end diverges from the germline sequence, so it may reflect a read error. V and J are TRBV7-7 and TRBJ1-4; TRBD1 matches 12 bases. The CDR3 totals 15 residues. Germline CDR1 and CDR2: SSHAT and FNYEAQ (reference sequence). CDR3 DNA: TGTGCTAGCAGCTTAGGGACAGGGGGCCTTGAAAAACTGTTTTTT. It encodes CASSLGTGGLEKLFF. The full variable domain, its missing parts supplied by reference TRBV7-7 and TRBJ1-4, is GAGVSQSPRYKVTKRGQDVTLRCDPISSHATLYWYQQALGQGPEFLTYFNYEAQPDKSGLPSDRFSAERPEGSISTLTIQRTEQRDSAMYRCASSLGTGGLEKLFFGSGTQLSVL.

The chain recombines TRBV30 with TRBJ2-3, with D possibly TRBD1 on 5 matching bases. The V end was cut by 1 base, the J end by 0 bases, with 11 bases between. This CDR3 comprises 15 residues. In germline, CDR1 is GTSNPN, CDR2 SVGIG (reference sequence). The CDR3 protein is CAWSDRGASTDTQYF. CDR3 DNA sequence: TGTGCCTGGAGTGATAGGGGCGCCAGCACAGATACGCAGTATTTT.

The genes are TRBV6-1 and TRBJ2-3; a weak D match, TRBD1 (5 bases). Germline CDR1 is MNHNS and CDR2 is SASEGT. The CDR3 is made up of 18 amino acids. The V and J ends lost 4 bases and 3 bases respectively, with 23 bases between them. The CDR3 sequence is CASSALPPGQLRTDTQYF. For the CDR3, the DNA is TGTGCCAGCAGTGCCCTCCCCCCTGGACAACTACGGACAGATACGCAGTATTTT.

This chain connects TRBV5-1 to TRBJ2-3, with 13 bases aligning to TRBD2. The V and J ends lost 3 bases and 1 base, in that order; junction bases with no gene match: 2. Germline CDR1 SGHRS, CDR2 YFSETQ. The CDR3 consists of 16 residues. The CDR3 loop reads CASSSGLAGRTDTQYF. As DNA, the CDR3 is TGCGCCAGCAGCTCGGGACTAGCGGGGCGCACAGATACGCAGTATTTT.

This chain links TRBV28 with TRBJ1-1; TRBD1 aligns across 10 bases. Trimming cost V 1 base and J 0 bases; bases outside gene matches: 2. CDR3 length: 16 residues. Germline V gene data show CDR1 as MDHEN and CDR2 as SYDVKM. The CDR3: CASSLSTGGMNTEAFF. CDR3 DNA: TGTGCCAGCAGTTTATCGACAGGGGGCATGAACACTGAAGCTTTCTTT. Full variable domain (missing parts from reference TRBV28 and TRBJ1-1): DVKVTQSSRYLVKRTGEKVFLECVQDMDHENMFWYRQDPGLGLRLIYFSYDVKMKEKGDIPEGYSVSREKKERFSLILESASTNQTSMYLCASSLSTGGMNTEAFFGQGTRLTVV.

As regards this clone: One end of the junction is discordant with germline, which a read error may explain. This chain connects TRBV7-7 to TRBJ2-2; 7 positions match TRBD1. CDR1 is SSHAT and CDR2 is FNYEAQ in the germline V gene (reference sequence). The CDR3 is 15 amino acids. CDR3 nucleotide sequence: TGTGCTAGCAGCTTAGGACAGGCGGCCACCGGGGAGCTGTTTTTT. Encoded protein: CASSLGQAATGELFF.

V usage is TRBV6-5 and J usage is TRBJ1-1, with 7 bases identical to TRBD1. CDR1 MNHEY and CDR2 SVGAGI come from the germline V gene. This CDR3 has 14 residues. After removal of 5 bases from V and 6 bases from J, the junction contained 9 bases not matched to a gene. DNA of the CDR3: TGTGCCAGCAGTACGACTCGACAGGGCCCTGAAGCTTTCTTT. It yields the protein CASSTTRQGPEAFF.

The chain employs TRBV2 and TRBJ1-1, with D hard to call. The germline gives CDR1 SNHLY, CDR2 FYNNEI. The V gene lost 2 bases and the J gene lost 0 bases, with 7 bases spanning the gap. The CDR3 is made up of 14 amino acids. This CDR3 reads CASSEKGVNTEAFF. The CDR3 DNA reads as TGTGCCAGCAGTGAAAAGGGAGTGAACACTGAAGCTTTCTTT.

CDR3 sequence reads: CASSIIDRGLSSYEQYF. The CDR3 nucleotides read TGTGCCAGCAGCATAATCGACAGGGGGCTTAGCTCCTACGAGCAGTACTTC. The chain couples TRBV21-1 to TRBJ2-7; TRBD1 reflects the table's D call only, with no check against the DNA. TRBV21-1 is assigned pseudogene status. The CDR3 spans 17 residues.

The genes are TRBV20-1 and TRBJ2-4; D gene uncertain. Germline values: CDR1 DFQATT, CDR2 SNEGSKA (reference sequence). This CDR3 contains 10 residues. V was clipped by 4 bases and J by 2 bases, with 0 bases between them. Here the CDR3 DNA reads TGCAGTGCTACCAAAAACATTCAGTACTTC. This translates into CSATKNIQYF.

The chain recombines TRBV11-3 with TRBJ2-2; possibly TRBD1 or TRBD2 for D (5 bases each). This CDR3 has 16 residues. V lost 1 base and J lost 4, with 13 bases in between. Per the germline V gene, CDR1 is SGHNT and CDR2 is YENEEA. This CDR3 is CASSLGGVLSTGELFF. The CDR3 region has the DNA TGTGCCAGCAGCTTAGGAGGGGTCCTATCCACCGGGGAGCTGTTTTTT.

This clone showed up just a few times. J is TRBJ1-5 and V is TRBV5-5, with D possibly matching TRBD1 (5 bases). This CDR3 is 14 amino acids long. Germline CDR1 reads SGHKS; CDR2 reads YYEKEE (reference sequence). The V end lost 7 bases, the J end lost 0 bases, and 11 bases lay between the germline ends. In DNA, the CDR3 is TGTGCCAGCCATACAGGACCTAGCAATCAGCCCCAGCATTTT. Its protein product is CASHTGPSNQPQHF.

The rearrangement uses TRBV6-5 and TRBJ1-5, with D hard to call. V was trimmed by 7 bases and J by 4 bases, leaving 11 bases between them. Germline lookup yields CDR1 MNHEY and CDR2 SVGAGI. The CDR3 runs to 13 residues. The CDR3 reads CASKDLGNQPQHF. In nucleotides, the CDR3 is TGTGCCAGCAAGGACCTAGGGAATCAGCCCCAGCATTTT.

The rearrangement links TRBV4-3 to TRBJ1-4; 7 nucleotides align to TRBD1. Germline V gives CDR1 LGHNA, CDR2 YSLEER. Germline trimming cut 0 bases from V and 8 bases from J; bases unmatched to any gene: 3. The CDR3 has 14 amino acids. CDR3 bases: TGCGCCAGCAGCCAAGACAGGGGGAACGAAAAACTGTTTTTT. Amino acid sequence: CASSQDRGNEKLFF.

The V gene is TRBV18, the J gene TRBJ1-4; 8 nucleotides line up with TRBD1. The ends lost 4 bases at V and 7 bases at J; junction bases unmatched: 8. The CDR3 is 15 amino acids. Germline lookup yields CDR1 KGHSH and CDR2 LQKENI. CDR3 sequence reads: CASSREAGGREKLFF. CDR3 nucleotides: TGTGCCAGCTCACGGGAGGCAGGGGGCCGTGAAAAACTGTTTTTT.

J is TRBJ1-1 and V is TRBV29-1; tentative D call: TRBD1 (5 bases). The ends were cut back, 1 base at V and 0 bases at J, with 18 bases in the middle. The CDR3 is made up of 17 amino acids. In germline, CDR1 is SQVTM, CDR2 ANQGSEA. The CDR3 protein is CSVEVRGGDLMNTEAFF. Here the CDR3 DNA reads TGCAGCGTTGAAGTTAGGGGTGGTGACCTTATGAACACTGAAGCTTTCTTT.

The chain combines TRBV20-1 with TRBJ2-3; D gene ambiguous. Trimming left V 6 bases short and J 4 bases short, with 8 bases between. The CDR3 covers 11 residues. The germline V gene has CDR1 DFQATT and CDR2 SNEGSKA (reference sequence). CDR3 nucleotide sequence: TGCAGTGCGTGGGTCGCAGATACGCAGTATTTT. This translates into CSAWVADTQYF.

The chain uses TRBV6-6 and TRBJ2-2; 7 bases align to TRBD2. This CDR3 spans 16 amino acids. The germline CDR1 and CDR2 sequences are MNHNY and SVGAGI (reference sequence). The V and J ends lost 6 bases and 5 bases, in that order; junction bases with no gene match: 12. CDR3 nucleotides: TGTGCCAGCAGAACTACAGCCAGGGAGGGGACCGGGGAGCTGTTTTTT. This codes for CASRTTAREGTGELFF.

The V gene is TRBV30, the J gene TRBJ1-2; a weak D match, TRBD1 (6 bases). Germline V lookup: CDR1 GTSNPN, CDR2 SVGIG (reference sequence). This CDR3 contains 13 residues. Trimming took off 3 bases at V and 8 bases at J, with 16 bases between the two ends. CDR3 sequence (DNA): TGTGCCTGGAGCAAAATAACAGGGTTCGGCTACACCTTC. Residues: CAWSKITGFGYTF.

The CDR3 sequence: CASSPDSTYGYTF. CDR3 sequence (DNA): TGTGCCAGCTCACCCGACAGCACCTATGGCTACACCTTC. The V gene is TRBV18, the J gene TRBJ1-2; maybe TRBD1 (5 bases). The CDR3 covers 13 residues. V was trimmed by 3 bases and J by 4 bases, leaving 9 bases between them. From germline, CDR1 is KGHSH and CDR2 LQKENI.

The table lists this clone with a count of one. CDR3 DNA: TGTGCCAGCAGCCCGACCTATGGGCCCGGGGAGCTGTTTTTT. As protein: CASSPTYGPGELFF. The chain carries TRBV4-2 and TRBJ2-2; no firm D call. Germline CDR1 reads LGHNA; CDR2 reads YNFKEQ. The CDR3 is made up of 14 amino acids. V was cut by 4 bases and J by 6 bases, with 12 bases left in between.

The chain links TRBV6-6 to TRBJ2-3, with TRBD2 identical over 9 bases. CDR1 MNHNY and CDR2 SVGAGI come from the germline V gene (reference sequence). J gave up 7 bases and V 10 bases, and 15 bases lay outside the gene matches. This CDR3 contains 15 residues. CDR3 DNA sequence: TGTGCCACCTTAGCCGGGGGCGGGGGGGCGAATACGCAGTATTTT. As protein: CATLAGGGGANTQYF.

This sequence joins TRBV30 and TRBJ1-5; no clear D gene. Germline CDR1 is GTSNPN and CDR2 is SVGIG (reference sequence). This CDR3 contains 14 residues. V lost 0 bases to trimming and J lost 2 bases, with 8 bases between them. The CDR3 loop reads CAWSVDSGNQPQHF. CDR3 bases: TGTGCCTGGAGTGTGGATTCGGGCAATCAGCCCCAGCATTTT.

This clone was found a few times. V and J are TRBV21-1 and TRBJ1-5; TRBD1 reflects the table's D call only, with no check against the DNA. TRBV21-1 is designated a pseudogene. The CDR3 has 15 amino acids. This chain's CDR3 is CASSKEGTGNQPQHF. The CDR3 coding sequence is TGTGCCAGCAGCAAAGAAGGGACAGGGAATCAGCCCCAGCATTTT.

V and J are TRBV19 and TRBJ2-7, with unresolved D. Trimming removed 5 bases from V and 5 bases from J, with 10 bases in between. Germline V CDR1 and CDR2: LNHDA, SQIVND (reference sequence). The length of the CDR3 is 12 residues. In DNA form, the CDR3 reads TGTGCCAGTAGTGATGACGCTAACGAGCAGTACTTC. It codes for CASSDDANEQYF. Variable domain in full (rest from reference TRBV19 and TRBJ2-7): DGGITQSPKYLFRKEGQNVTLSCEQNLNHDAMYWYRQDPGQGLRLIYYSQIVNDFQKGDIAEGYSVSREKKESFPLTVTSAQKNPTAFYLCASSDDANEQYFGPGTRLTVT.